These 17 T cell receptor beta chains came from one sample sequenced in a study of quantifying T cell responses using KT2 cells. The wider study: Reverse transcription used primers in the TCR alpha and beta constant regions.

An oligo carrying a UMI was ligated to the cDNA 3' end. First-round PCR used roughly 4 cycles and beta primers RC1.1 and RC1.2 covering TRBC1 and TRBC2. TCRdb re-analysed the UMI-ligation and nested PCR reads in MiXCR, keeping a single row per CDR3 protein. The table has 40,000 to 60,000 distinct CDR3 sequences, roughly 11% seen once. The sequenced material came from PBMCs spiked with cells of the T cell clone KT2. These receptors were obtained from a human donor.

Only a few counts were recorded for this clonotype. This rearrangement joins TRBV13 to TRBJ1-6; 7 bases fit TRBD1. The CDR3 is made up of 16 amino acids. V was clipped by 2 bases and J by 6 bases; unmatched bases: 7. Germline CDR1 PRHDT, CDR2 FYEKMQ (reference sequence). The chain's CDR3 is CASSLRDRDFNSPLHF. Here the CDR3 DNA reads TGTGCCAGCAGCTTAAGAGACAGGGATTTTAATTCACCCCTCCACTTT.

V usage is TRBV12-3 or TRBV12-4 and J usage is TRBJ2-1; TRBD1 aligns across 12 bases. This CDR3 is built from 17 residues. The V segment lost 5 bases and the J segment 8 bases; nucleotides outside the gene matches: 13. CDR3 sequence reads: CASSHRRGTGGRDEQFF. In DNA form, the CDR3 reads TGTGCCAGCAGTCACCGCCGGGGGACAGGGGGCCGGGATGAGCAGTTCTTC.

This clonotype has just a few counts. The rearrangement uses TRBV25-1 and TRBJ2-1; D unresolved. Deletions cut 1 base from V and 9 bases from J, with 4 bases between. The germline gives CDR1 MGHDK, CDR2 SYGVNS. The CDR3 contains 11 residues. This CDR3 reads CASSEFSEQFF. In DNA, the CDR3 is TGTGCCAGCAGTGAATTCAGTGAGCAGTTCTTC.

V is TRBV9 and J is TRBJ2-5; 11 nucleotides align to TRBD1. The CDR3 is 14 amino acids. Germline V gene lookup returns CDR1 SGDLS and CDR2 YYNGEE. V lost 3 bases to trimming and J lost 4 bases; unmatched junction nucleotides: 2. The CDR3 reads CASSAGTGGETQYF. As DNA, the CDR3 is TGTGCCAGCAGCGCCGGGACAGGGGGAGAGACCCAGTACTTC.

The CDR3 loop is CAWSVRGAYEQYF. CDR3 in DNA: TGTGCCTGGAGTGTACGGGGAGCCTACGAGCAGTACTTC. The chain recombines TRBV30 with TRBJ2-7; D is perhaps TRBD2 (5 bases). CDR1 is GTSNPN, CDR2 SVGIG, per germline (reference sequence). This CDR3 contains 13 residues. The germline V and J ends were trimmed by 0 bases and 2 bases, with 8 bases remaining between them. The entire variable domain, with the rest obtained from reference TRBV30 and TRBJ2-7, is as follows: SQTIHQWPATLVQPVGSPLSLECTVEGTSNPNLYWYRQAAGRGLQLLFYSVGIGQISSEVPQNLSASRPQDRQFILSSKKLLLSDSGFYLCAWSVRGAYEQYFGPGTRLTVT.

V usage is TRBV6-1 and J usage is TRBJ2-2; 10 positions match TRBD1. In germline, CDR1 is MNHNS, CDR2 SASEGT. J lost 6 bases, V lost 6 bases, and 10 bases had no gene match. This CDR3 has 16 residues. The CDR3 loop is CASSTRQGARAGELFF. DNA of the CDR3: TGTGCCAGCAGCACGAGACAGGGGGCGCGGGCCGGGGAGCTGTTTTTT.

The table lists this clonotype with many counts. The chain joins TRBV7-6 to TRBJ2-7; 8 bases line up with TRBD1. Trimming took 5 bases from V and 0 from J; bases not matched to a gene: 9. The CDR3 spans 16 residues. In germline, CDR1 is SGHVS, CDR2 FNYEAQ. As DNA, the CDR3 is TGTGCCAGCAGCCAAGGGACAGGCCAAGCCTCCTACGAGCAGTACTTC. The encoded protein is CASSQGTGQASYEQYF.

This clonotype was counted a few times. This chain connects TRBV12-3 or TRBV12-4 to TRBJ2-7; perhaps D is TRBD1 or TRBD2 (6 bases each). Trimming left V 3 bases short and J 5 bases short, with 11 bases between. There are 13 residues in the CDR3. The CDR3 DNA sequence: TGTGCCAGCAGTTTTGGGGGGCCAGACGAGCAGTACTTC. Encoded protein: CASSFGGPDEQYF.

Only a few counts were recorded for this clonotype. V usage is TRBV2 and J usage is TRBJ1-5; D possibly corresponds to TRBD1 (5 bases). The CDR3 has 14 residues. Germline V gene sequence: CDR1 SNHLY, CDR2 FYNNEI. Trimming cost V 1 base and J 6 bases, with 10 bases left between them. CDR3 region: CASSEGVRAQPQHF. The CDR3, as DNA: TGTGCCAGCAGTGAAGGGGTCAGGGCTCAGCCCCAGCATTTT.

This clonotype was seen a few times. V gene TRBV4-1 combines with J gene TRBJ2-1; TRBD2 matches at 13 bases. Germline CDR1 and CDR2: MGHRA and YSYEKL. The J segment lost 3 bases and the V segment lost 3 bases, leaving 8 bases of the junction unmatched. The CDR3 consists of 18 residues. The CDR3 bases are TGCGCCAGCAGCCAGGAAGCCGGGACTAGCGGGGTCTACAATGAGCAGTTCTTC. This gives the protein CASSQEAGTSGVYNEQFF.

This clonotype was detected ten times or more. J is TRBJ2-5 and V is TRBV12-3 or TRBV12-4; D is ambiguous. The ends were cut back, 1 base at V and 9 bases at J, with 6 bases in the middle. This CDR3 has 11 amino acids. As DNA, the CDR3 is TGTGCCAGCAGTTTAGGTGAGGCCCAGTACTTC. Translation gives CASSLGEAQYF.

This clonotype was counted between two and nine times. The CDR3 sequence is CSAEPGQGARGYTF. The CDR3 nucleotides read TGCAGTGCAGAACCGGGACAGGGGGCGCGGGGCTACACCTTC. The chain is built from TRBV20-1 and TRBJ1-2; 12 nucleotides align to TRBD1. V was pared by 6 bases and J by 8 bases, with 10 bases of the junction left unmatched. Germline assignment: CDR1 DFQATT and CDR2 SNEGSKA (reference sequence). This CDR3 contains 14 residues.

This clonotype has ten or more counts. The CDR3 region is CASRPRGRDSRPYNEQFF. The DNA for the CDR3 is TGTGCCAGCAGGCCCAGGGGGCGGGACAGCAGACCATACAATGAGCAGTTCTTC. The chain has TRBV7-9 and TRBJ2-1, with TRBD1 identical over 8 bases. V shed 6 bases, J shed 4 bases, and the junction held 17 bases outside the gene matches. Germline V lookup: CDR1 SEHNR, CDR2 FQNEAQ (reference sequence). The CDR3 contains 18 residues.

This clonotype occurred a few times. J is TRBJ1-5 and V is TRBV19; 7 bases fit TRBD1. CDR1 and CDR2 (germline): LNHDA, SQIVND (reference sequence). The CDR3 extends over 15 amino acids. The V gene end was trimmed by 6 bases and the J gene end by 3 bases; junction bases not matched to a gene: 8. The CDR3: CASRGTAAPNQPQHF. The CDR3 bases are TGTGCCAGTAGGGGGACAGCCGCCCCCAATCAGCCCCAGCATTTT. The full variable domain, completed using reference TRBV19 and TRBJ1-5, is DGGITQSPKYLFRKEGQNVTLSCEQNLNHDAMYWYRQDPGQGLRLIYYSQIVNDFQKGDIAEGYSVSREKKESFPLTVTSAQKNPTAFYLCASRGTAAPNQPQHFGDGTRLSIL.

V gene TRBV6-2 or TRBV6-3 combines with J gene TRBJ1-1; D gene ambiguous. CDR1 is MNHEY and CDR2 is SVGEGT in the germline V gene. CDR3 size: 11 residues. With 7 bases removed from V and 8 bases from J, the gap between germline ends came to 11 bases. CDR3 region: CASIEGPEAFF. CDR3 nucleotide sequence: TGTGCCAGCATTGAAGGCCCCGAAGCTTTCTTT.

This chain uses TRBV24-1 with TRBJ1-2, with TRBD1 as a possible D gene (5 bases). The CDR3 totals 14 residues. Germline V lookup: CDR1 KGHDR, CDR2 SFDVKD. V lost 3 bases, J lost 0 bases, and 7 bases lay in between. The CDR3 DNA follows: TGTGCCACCAGTGATAGGGGCCCTAACTATGGCTACACCTTC. Translated, it gives CATSDRGPNYGYTF.

A remark on this clonotype: A much larger clone differs from this one at a single base, so this may be a read error. The chain couples TRBV19 to TRBJ2-1, with 9 bases identical to TRBD2. V shed 5 bases, J shed 11 bases, and the junction held 16 bases outside the gene matches. Germline V gives CDR1 LNHDA, CDR2 SQIVND (reference sequence). The CDR3 is made up of 16 amino acids. The CDR3 bases are TGTGCCAGTAGTCCGGTGGGAGCGGGAGGAGATAATAAGCAGTTCTTC. Translation: CASSPVGAGGDNKQFF.